The T cell receptor (beta chain) described here comes from a study of regulatory T cells in long-lasting Graves disease. Noted time point: newly diagnosed GD, antithyroid drugs for less than 3 months. Isolated PBMC RNA provided the starting material for the TCR library. Investigators prepared the TCR beta libraries by applying iRepertoire HTBI primers and Arm-PCR of CDR3 regions. TCRdb independently ran MiXCR on the multiplex PCR reads; one entry per CDR3 protein. The table records hundreds of thousands of distinct CDR3 sequences, about a sixth of them present only once. From germline, CDR1 is SGHTA and CDR2 FQGTGA. CDR3 length: 14 residues. The V end lost 4 bases, the J end lost 4 bases, and 11 bases lay between the germline ends. This clonotype was counted at least ten times.

This chain joins TRBV7-3 and TRBJ2-1; maybe TRBD2 (5 bases). The origin of this receptor is a female donor with Graves disease. The sequences come from peripheral blood mononuclear cells (PBMCs), collected at new diagnosis, from a patient treated with antithyroid drugs. The DNA of the CDR3 is TGTGCCAGCAGCTCTTCGGACTCTTACAATGAGCAGTTCTTC. This codes for CASSSSDSYNEQFF.